The sample holds many counts of the clone carrying this T cell receptor (beta chain). Its specificity is unknown. Researchers made TCR beta libraries by using iRepertoire HTBI primers and running Arm-PCR on CDR3 regions. Using its own MiXCR run on the multiplex PCR reads, TCRdb lists one record per CDR3 protein. The data show 360,000 or so distinct CDR3 sequences, 15% to 20% seen once. This sample was taken from a study of regulatory T cells in long-lasting Graves disease. The time point denotes: newly diagnosed GD, antithyroid drugs for less than 3 months. RNA isolated from PBMCs was used to make the TCR library. Trimming took 7 bases from V and 5 from J, leaving 19 bases between them. The CDR3 totals 15 residues. General observations from the study: Preferential use of TRBV28, TRBJ1-2 and TRBJ2-5 was seen in persistent disease. Persistent Graves' patients had lower TCR diversity than newly diagnosed ones. Persistent patients shared more public clonotypes (under 3,000) than newly diagnosed patients (around 1,000).

This sample was shared with a second study, whose subject was T cells in Graves' hyperthyroidism and ophthalmopathy. That publication notes: When the TCR CDR3 underwent first-round RT-PCR, the HTBI primer set was used.

Specimen: peripheral blood mononuclear cells (PBMCs), collected at new diagnosis, from a patient treated with antithyroid drugs. The V and J genes are TRBV12-3 or TRBV12-4 and TRBJ2-3; the D gene is possibly TRBD2 (7 bases). This clonotype originated in a woman aged 18-35 years with Graves disease. The CDR3 nucleotides are TGTGCCAGCACACCCGGAGGGGGGGGCAAAGATACGCAGTATTTT. Protein: CASTPGGGGKDTQYF.